This T cell receptor (beta chain) appears in the sequencing data of a study of human T cells and chemical hapten exposure. TCRdb re-called the RACE reads through MiXCR, storing one row per CDR3 protein. The data show around 200,000 distinct CDR3 sequences, about 25% seen once. Concerning this clonotype itself: A read error may account for a junction end that differs from germline.

Documented time point: patch test 3, about 24 weeks after DPC sensitization. Treatment indicated: therapeutic diphenylcyclopropenone sensitization with weekly scalp DPC. This receptor was obtained from a woman in her thirties or forties with alopecia areata. Some clones in this sample may be carry-over from other donors' samples. The sample consisted of whole blood, taken in connection with sensitization to the hapten diphenylcyclopropenone (DPC).

CDR3: CPSNLPGQGFSYTF. CDR3 DNA: TGTCCCAGCAACTTACCGGGACAGGGGTTTAGCTACACCTTC. The V and J genes are TRBV7-2 and TRBJ1-2; 10 bases are a match to TRBD1. The CDR3 loop spans 14 amino acids. Germline loops: CDR1 SGHTA, CDR2 FQGNSA.